This TCR beta chain was found in a study of CD8 T cells in ankylosing spondylitis. Study findings and constraints: One TCR beta motif, made up of eight highly homologous variants, appeared characteristic of ankylosing spondylitis blood. With a CD8+ phenotype, disease-linked clones were relatively rare in peripheral blood. Earlier studies detected some motif variants in reactive arthritis synovial fluid and blood.

As to this clonotype: Its antigen is as yet unknown.

Germline CDR1 reads LNHDA; CDR2 reads SQIVND (reference sequence). V shed 7 bases, J shed 2 bases, and the junction held 11 bases outside the gene matches. This CDR3 region has 15 residues. Quantitative 5'-RACE was performed with molecular barcodes, and it yielded the TCR beta libraries. MiXCR, run by TCRdb on the 5' RACE reads, gives a single entry per CDR3 protein. Of some 700,000 distinct CDR3 sequences in the sample, over 15% were seen once. The sequenced material came from blood, either unsorted or a sorted T cell fraction (not recorded which). The clonotype was recovered from a male donor with ankylosing spondylitis. The gene calls are TRBV19 and TRBJ2-7; 7 nucleotides agree with TRBD1. The DNA of the CDR3 is TGTGCCAGTACCCCCACCGGGACAGCACCCTACGAGCAGTACTTC. It yields the protein CASTPTGTAPYEQYF.